A selection of T cell receptor beta chains follows, all from one sample in a study of human T cells and chemical hapten exposure. TCRdb reprocessed the RACE reads with MiXCR, giving one entry per CDR3 protein. Of 370,000 or so distinct CDR3 sequences in the sample, roughly 4.8% are singletons; the top ten hold about 2.1%. Sample: whole blood, taken in connection with sensitization to the hapten diphenylcyclopropenone (DPC). The receptors were sampled from a woman between 45 and 65 years old with alopecia areata. Some clones in this sample may be carry-over from other donors' samples. Each CDR3 is given with its conserved first and last residue. Fields, in order: J gene, clone size, CDR3 length, D gene, V gene, CDR3 protein, CDR3 DNA. D genes are given only for firm matches. Clone size, where shown, is once, few, many, or a class for clones that have expanded.

j_call: TRBJ2-7
clone_size: many
cdr3_length: 14
d_call: TRBD1
v_call: TRBV5-1
cdr3_aa: CASSSSLGGGEQYF
cdr3_nt: TGCGCCAGCAGCTCCTCCTTAGGGGGCGGTGAGCAGTACTTC

j_call: TRBJ1-3
clone_size: .
cdr3_length: 13
d_call: .
v_call: TRBV20-1
cdr3_aa: CSAAVGAGNTIYF
cdr3_nt: TGCAGTGCCGCGGTGGGGGCTGGAAACACCATATATTTT

j_call: TRBJ2-4
clone_size: many
cdr3_length: 17
d_call: TRBD2
v_call: TRBV4-1
cdr3_aa: CASSPLGRALAKNIQYF
cdr3_nt: TGCGCCAGCAGCCCGCTTGGGAGGGCATTAGCCAAAAACATTCAGTACTTC

j_call: TRBJ2-1
clone_size: .
cdr3_length: 16
d_call: TRBD2
v_call: TRBV4-2
cdr3_aa: CASSQDTGLATGEQFF
cdr3_nt: TGTGCCAGCAGCCAAGATACGGGACTAGCGACGGGGGAGCAGTTCTTC

j_call: TRBJ2-1
clone_size: few
cdr3_length: 16
d_call: .
v_call: TRBV6-2/TRBV6-3
cdr3_aa: CASTLRLVADYNEQFF
cdr3_nt: TGTGCCAGCACCCTACGGTTGGTAGCGGACTACAATGAGCAGTTCTTC

j_call: TRBJ1-2
clone_size: many
cdr3_length: 14
d_call: .
v_call: TRBV7-2
cdr3_aa: CASSPAVQAYGYTF
cdr3_nt: TGTGCCAGCAGTCCAGCGGTACAGGCCTATGGCTACACCTTC

j_call: TRBJ2-2
clone_size: .
cdr3_length: 16
d_call: TRBD2
v_call: TRBV20-1
cdr3_aa: CSARGLVAGRGRELFF
cdr3_nt: TGCAGTGCTAGAGGGCTGGTAGCGGGGAGGGGCAGGGAGCTGTTTTTT

j_call: TRBJ1-6
clone_size: .
cdr3_length: 18
d_call: .
v_call: TRBV7-6
cdr3_aa: CASSLIGVGAGKGSPLHF
cdr3_nt: TGTGCCAGCAGCTTAATCGGCGTCGGTGCAGGAAAGGGCTCACCCCTCCACTTT

j_call: TRBJ2-3
clone_size: many
cdr3_length: 13
d_call: TRBD1
v_call: TRBV10-3
cdr3_aa: CASGTGDTDTQYF
cdr3_nt: TGTGCCAGCGGGACAGGGGATACAGATACGCAGTATTTT

j_call: TRBJ1-2
clone_size: .
cdr3_length: 12
d_call: .
v_call: TRBV12-3/TRBV12-4
cdr3_aa: CASSLAEYGYTF
cdr3_nt: TGTGCCAGCAGTTTAGCTGAATATGGCTACACCTTC

j_call: TRBJ2-1
clone_size: .
cdr3_length: 17
d_call: .
v_call: TRBV14
cdr3_aa: CASSQYRDSGSYNEQFF
cdr3_nt: TGTGCCAGCAGCCAATACCGGGACTCGGGCTCCTACAATGAGCAGTTCTTC

j_call: TRBJ2-1
clone_size: many
cdr3_length: 13
d_call: TRBD1
v_call: TRBV27
cdr3_aa: CASGTGEGNEQFF
cdr3_nt: TGTGCAAGCGGGACAGGGGAAGGCAATGAGCAGTTCTTC

j_call: TRBJ1-2
clone_size: many
cdr3_length: 14
d_call: .
v_call: TRBV27
cdr3_aa: CASSFQGGSYGYTF
cdr3_nt: TGTGCCAGCAGTTTCCAGGGAGGGAGCTATGGCTACACCTTC

j_call: TRBJ1-3
clone_size: many
cdr3_length: 15
d_call: .
v_call: TRBV4-1
cdr3_aa: CASSQPGPFLDTIYF
cdr3_nt: TGCGCCAGCAGCCAGCCGGGTCCATTTCTGGACACCATATATTTT

j_call: TRBJ1-4
clone_size: many
cdr3_length: 14
d_call: .
v_call: TRBV10-1
cdr3_aa: CASSGGGAGEKLFF
cdr3_nt: TGCGCCAGCAGTGGCGGGGGCGCAGGTGAAAAACTGTTTTTT

j_call: TRBJ2-1
clone_size: many
cdr3_length: 17
d_call: TRBD2
v_call: TRBV24-1
cdr3_aa: CATSDPKLAGENNEQFF
cdr3_nt: TGTGCCACCAGTGATCCCAAACTAGCGGGAGAAAACAATGAGCAGTTCTTC

j_call: TRBJ1-3
clone_size: many
cdr3_length: 18
d_call: .
v_call: TRBV12-3/TRBV12-4
cdr3_aa: CASSFVGRGISGGNTIYF
cdr3_nt: TGTGCCAGCAGTTTCGTCGGCAGGGGCATTAGTGGTGGAAACACCATATATTTT

j_call: TRBJ2-7
clone_size: many
cdr3_length: 16
d_call: TRBD1
v_call: TRBV2
cdr3_aa: CASSEAGQRQVGEQYF
cdr3_nt: TGTGCCAGCAGTGAAGCGGGACAGCGACAAGTTGGGGAGCAGTACTTC

j_call: TRBJ2-7
clone_size: many
cdr3_length: 14
d_call: TRBD2
v_call: TRBV6-6
cdr3_aa: CASSYTGGSYEQYF
cdr3_nt: TGTGCCAGCAGTTACACGGGAGGTAGCTACGAGCAGTACTTC

j_call: TRBJ1-3
clone_size: .
cdr3_length: 15
d_call: .
v_call: TRBV11-2
cdr3_aa: CASSSPGHGRNTIYF
cdr3_nt: TGTGCCAGCAGCTCCCCCGGGCACGGAAGAAACACCATATATTTT

j_call: TRBJ2-7
clone_size: few
cdr3_length: 17
d_call: TRBD2
v_call: TRBV6-6
cdr3_aa: CASSSGLAGGDAYEQYF
cdr3_nt: TGTGCCAGCAGTTCGGGACTAGCGGGGGGGGACGCCTACGAGCAGTACTTC

j_call: TRBJ2-6
clone_size: few
cdr3_length: 17
d_call: TRBD1
v_call: TRBV2
cdr3_aa: CASSRDRVTAGANVLTF
cdr3_nt: TGTGCCAGCAGTCGAGACAGGGTAACTGCTGGGGCCAACGTCCTGACTTTC

j_call: TRBJ1-2
clone_size: many
cdr3_length: 11
d_call: .
v_call: TRBV7-2
cdr3_aa: CASSLGRGSTF
cdr3_nt: TGTGCCAGCAGCTTAGGAAGGGGAAGCACCTTC

j_call: TRBJ2-7
clone_size: many
cdr3_length: 13
d_call: TRBD1
v_call: TRBV10-3
cdr3_aa: CATWDRGSYEQYF
cdr3_nt: TGTGCCACCTGGGACAGGGGGTCCTACGAGCAGTACTTC

j_call: TRBJ1-1
clone_size: few
cdr3_length: 14
d_call: .
v_call: TRBV15
cdr3_aa: CATSSRRANTEAFF
cdr3_nt: TGTGCCACCTCCTCGCGGCGGGCGAACACTGAAGCTTTCTTT

j_call: TRBJ1-4
clone_size: many
cdr3_length: 14
d_call: .
v_call: TRBV12-3/TRBV12-4
cdr3_aa: CASKLARGSEKLFF
cdr3_nt: TGTGCCAGCAAATTGGCTAGGGGGAGCGAAAAACTGTTTTTT

j_call: TRBJ2-3
clone_size: few
cdr3_length: 15
d_call: .
v_call: TRBV11-2
cdr3_aa: CASSLGIRASDTQYF
cdr3_nt: TGTGCCAGCAGCTTAGGTATCCGGGCCTCAGATACGCAGTATTTT